The text below deals with one T cell receptor (beta chain). The antigen is undetermined. This record belongs to a study of vaccination and CD4 T cells after COVID-19. Study details: Cells received overlapping spike peptides from SARS-CoV-2, HCoV-NL63, HCoV-OC43 and HCoV-229E as stimulation.

The treatment denotes: roughly ten-day PBMC culture with coronavirus spike peptide pools or control peptides (ViraFEST assay). Cultured CD4+ T-cell DNA underwent Oncomine TCR Beta short-read sequencing. One entry per CDR3 protein, called by TCRdb with MiXCR from the PCR reads. Of more than 7,500 distinct CDR3 sequences listed, approximately 58% are singletons. Per the germline V gene, CDR1 is MDHEN and CDR2 is SYDVKM. This CDR3 has 12 residues. V lost 6 bases and J lost 4; bases outside the gene matches: 1. The sequenced sample was CD4+ T cells from blood, cultured in vitro. The receptor was isolated from a human donor who had recovered from COVID-19. V is TRBV28 and J is TRBJ1-2, with 8 bases that match TRBD1. The chain's CDR3 is CASSTGGYGYTF. The CDR3 DNA reads TGTGCCAGCAGCACAGGGGGCTATGGCTACACCTTC.